Sequencing of this T cell receptor (beta chain) was carried out in a study of blood T cells in healthy people across ages. The people who gave samples were healthy Caucasians from Russia, aged about 6 to 100. Primed by a sample-barcoded 5' primer and a J-beta primer mix, a second PCR proceeded for roughly 6 to 12 cycles. All cDNA molecules were each tagged by a template-switch adaptor with 12 random nucleotides. TCRdb re-derived calls from the 5' RACE reads in MiXCR, one entry per CDR3 protein. The data hold more than 700,000 distinct CDR3 sequences, with about 55% observed a single time. The specimen sequenced was blood. The source of this sequence is a man older than 75 in good health.

CDR3 in DNA: TGTGCCAGCAGCTCGGGACAGGGGATCCACGAGCAGTACTTC. This gives the protein CASSSGQGIHEQYF. V usage is TRBV7-2 and J usage is TRBJ2-7, with 10 bases fitting TRBD1. Germline V gene sequence: CDR1 SGHTA, CDR2 FQGNSA. The J segment lost 5 bases and the V segment lost 4 bases, leaving 5 bases of the junction unmatched. This CDR3 region has 14 residues. The full variable domain, its missing parts supplied by reference TRBV7-2 and TRBJ2-7, is GAGVSQSPSNKVTEKGKDVELRCDPISGHTALYWYRQSLGQGLEFLIYFQGNSAPDKSGLPSDRFSAERTGGSVSTLTIQRTQQEDSAVYLCASSSGQGIHEQYFGPGTRLTVT.